The 13 T cell receptor beta chains in this list originate from one sample, sequenced in a study of graft-versus-host responses after intestinal transplantation. Clones were sequenced by immunoSEQ multiplex PCR, and TCRdb holds only the in-frame ones, with some missing. The table records fewer than 110,000 clones, approximately 93% of them present only once. These receptors have no known antigen. Sequences were derived from unstimulated CD8+ T cells sorted from spleen or lymph node cells, sampled before intestinal transplant. The receptor source for this set is a human donor who received an intestinal transplant.

V and J are TRBV5-1 and TRBJ1-1; 7 bases fit TRBD1. The CDR3 contains 15 residues. CDR1 is SGHRS, CDR2 YFSETQ, per germline. J gave up 5 bases and V 4 bases, and 11 bases lay outside the gene matches. The CDR3 DNA reads TGCGCCAGCAGCGGGGGGGACAGTAAGGTAACTGAAGCTTTCTTT. Translating gives CASSGGDSKVTEAFF.

The gene calls are TRBV7-3 and TRBJ2-1; 8 nucleotides line up with TRBD1. CDR1 is SGHTA, CDR2 FQGTGA, per germline. The CDR3 covers 17 residues. V lost 3 bases and J lost 1; bases outside the gene matches: 8. In DNA form, the CDR3 reads TGTGCCAGCAGCTTTGGGCCTTACAGGGGGTCCTACAATGAGCAGTTCTTC. This codes for CASSFGPYRGSYNEQFF.

The chain has TRBV6-6 and TRBJ1-2, with D unclear. Germline CDR1 reads MNHNY; CDR2 reads SVGAGI (reference sequence). Trimming shortened V by 2 bases and J by 10 bases, and 11 bases separated the two germline ends. The CDR3 spans 12 residues. CDR3: CASSYEGSAYTF. In DNA, the CDR3 is TGTGCCAGCAGTTACGAGGGTTCTGCCTACACCTTC.

The chain employs TRBV5-5 and TRBJ2-1; TRBD2 might be the D (5 bases). The CDR3 sequence is 16 residues long. V lost 2 bases, J lost 0 bases, and 12 bases lay in between. CDR1 and CDR2 from the germline V gene are SGHKS and YYEKEE (reference sequence). The DNA for the CDR3 is TGTGCCAGCAGCTTAGCGGAGCCGAGCTCCTACAATGAGCAGTTCTTC. It encodes CASSLAEPSSYNEQFF.

This clone was seen only once. CDR3 coding DNA: TGTGCCAGCAGCGTGGGGGGTTACGGCGAGCAGTACTTC. Translating it yields CASSVGGYGEQYF. The rearrangement links TRBV9 to TRBJ2-7, with D maybe TRBD2 (6 bases). Trimming took off 2 bases at V and 6 bases at J, with 12 bases between the two ends. The V gene's germline CDR1 is SGDLS and CDR2 YYNGEE. CDR3 length equals 13 residues.

This chain uses TRBV11-1 with TRBJ1-2; maybe TRBD1 (5 bases). Deletions cut 5 bases from V and 2 bases from J, with 18 bases between. The CDR3 length is 16 residues. CDR1 SGHAT and CDR2 FQDESV come from the germline V gene (reference sequence). The CDR3 protein is CASSHRDQRQNYGYTF. The CDR3 DNA reads as TGTGCCAGCAGCCACCGGGACCAACGCCAAAACTATGGCTACACCTTC.

This clone showed up just once. The chain couples TRBV7-9 to TRBJ2-2; TRBD2 might be the D (6 bases). The CDR3 loop spans 16 amino acids. V was pared by 3 bases and J by 2 bases, with 13 bases between. Per the germline V gene, CDR1 is SEHNR and CDR2 is FQNEAQ (reference sequence). CDR3 loop: CASSFPPEGNTGELFF. The CDR3 DNA is TGTGCCAGCAGCTTCCCGCCGGAGGGAAACACCGGGGAGCTGTTTTTT.

This sequence joins TRBV7-9 and TRBJ2-5; TRBD2 is a possible D gene (5 bases). V lost 5 bases and J 4 bases, leaving 14 bases between the germline ends. This CDR3 contains 14 residues. Germline loops: CDR1 SEHNR, CDR2 FQNEAQ (reference sequence). The CDR3 spells CASSPTLAIETQYF. In nucleotides, the CDR3 is TGTGCCAGCAGCCCAACTTTAGCGATAGAGACCCAGTACTTC.

The gene calls are TRBV10-2 and TRBJ1-6; 9 bases align to TRBD1. This CDR3 is built from 14 residues. V lost 4 bases, J lost 12 bases, and 7 bases stayed unmatched. Germline V gene data show CDR1 as WSHSY and CDR2 as SAAADI. The CDR3 DNA reads as TGCGCCAGCAGTGGTACGACAGGGGGGGTACCCCTCCACTTT. Residues: CASSGTTGGVPLHF.

In this sample, this clone turned up once. This chain uses TRBV19 with TRBJ2-3, with 10 bases that match TRBD1. Germline assignment: CDR1 LNHDA and CDR2 SQIVND (reference sequence). With V trimmed by 5 bases and J by 2 bases, 7 bases remained unmatched. This CDR3 has 16 amino acids. CDR3 sequence reads: CASSFGTGASTDTQYF. CDR3 in DNA: TGTGCCAGTAGTTTCGGGACAGGGGCATCCACAGATACGCAGTATTTT.

This clone is a singleton in its sample. V gene TRBV4-1 combines with J gene TRBJ1-2; possibly TRBD1 for D (6 bases). Trimming shortened V by 1 base and J by 0 bases, and 12 bases separated the two germline ends. The CDR3 runs to 16 residues. Germline CDR1 reads MGHRA; CDR2 reads YSYEKL. The CDR3 reads CASSQGLGAANYGYTF. CDR3 DNA sequence: TGCGCCAGCAGCCAAGGTCTGGGGGCAGCTAACTATGGCTACACCTTC.

The chain joins TRBV7-8 to TRBJ2-5; TRBD2 matches 10 bases. Germline V gene data show CDR1 as SGHVS and CDR2 as FQNEAQ. Trimming cost V 1 base and J 5 bases; bases outside gene matches: 10. This CDR3 is 17 amino acids long. CDR3 in DNA: TGTGCCAGCAGCTTAGTCGAGCGGGGGGGCTTTTTTGAGACCCAGTACTTC. Amino acid sequence: CASSLVERGGFFETQYF. The full variable domain, completed using reference TRBV7-8 and TRBJ2-5, is GAGVSQSPRYKVAKRGQDVALRCDPISGHVSLFWYQQALGQGPEFLTYFQNEAQLDKSGLPSDRFFAERPEGSVSTLKIQRTQQEDSAVYLCASSLVERGGFFETQYFGPGTRLLVL.

V gene TRBV27 combines with J gene TRBJ1-2; D is undetermined. Per germline, CDR1 MNHEY and CDR2 SMNVEV (reference sequence). Deletions cut 4 bases from V and 1 base from J, with 4 bases between. The CDR3 loop spans 12 amino acids. CDR3 nucleotide sequence: TGTGCCAGCAGTTCCGGTAACTATGGCTACACCTTC. This gives the protein CASSSGNYGYTF.